These 10 T cell receptor beta chains originate from one sample sequenced in a study of T-cell reconstitution after alpha-beta-depleted transplantation in children. Researchers prepared the TCRbeta library using unique molecular identifiers, the study reports. TCRdb processed the PCR reads anew with MiXCR; each CDR3 protein has one entry. Among 480,000 or so distinct CDR3 sequences, roughly a tenth were seen once, and the ten largest hold 2%. The sample in question was PBMCs, obtained before TCRalphabeta/CD19-depleted stem cell transplant. The receptor set was obtained from a child aged 2-15 years with inherited bone marrow failure, due to receive a stem cell transplant.

This clonotype was detected ten times or more. The genes are TRBV30 and TRBJ1-4, with TRBD1 as a possible D gene (6 bases). The CDR3 is 15 residues long. The ends were cut back, 3 bases at V and 8 bases at J, with 19 bases in the middle. Germline CDR1 reads GTSNPN; CDR2 reads SVGIG (reference sequence). CDR3 coding DNA: TGTGCCTGGAGACGTGACAGGAGGGAGAGAGAAAAACTGTTTTTT. Its translation is CAWRRDRREREKLFF.

This clonotype occurred many times. This sequence joins TRBV28 and TRBJ1-5, with D uncertain. The length of the CDR3 is 13 residues. Germline CDR1 reads MDHEN; CDR2 reads SYDVKM. V dropped 6 bases and J dropped 7 bases, with 13 bases sitting between them. DNA for the CDR3: TGTGCCAGCAGCGGCTCGGTAGGGCAGCCCCAGCATTTT. Translating gives CASSGSVGQPQHF.

This clonotype was seen a handful of times. Here the CDR3 reads CASLQPNTGELFF. Written as DNA, the CDR3 is TGTGCCAGCCTGCAGCCGAACACCGGGGAGCTGTTTTTT. The rearrangement uses TRBV2 and TRBJ2-2; D is uncertain. The CDR3 is 13 residues long. Trimming took 8 bases from V and 0 from J, leaving 7 bases between them. From germline, CDR1 is SNHLY and CDR2 FYNNEI.

This clonotype has a handful of counts. V is TRBV20-1 and J is TRBJ2-1; TRBD2 matches at 11 bases. J gave up 0 bases and V 2 bases, and 12 bases lay outside the gene matches. The CDR3 loop spans 19 amino acids. CDR1 DFQATT and CDR2 SNEGSKA come from the germline V gene (reference sequence). DNA of the CDR3: TGCAGTGCTAGAAGTAGCGGGAGGGCCGCTTGGAGCTCCTACAATGAGCAGTTCTTC. This encodes CSARSSGRAAWSSYNEQFF.

This clonotype came up a few times. The chain has TRBV29-1 and TRBJ1-1; 8 positions match TRBD1. CDR3 length: 13 amino acids. The germline gives CDR1 SQVTM, CDR2 ANQGSEA. V gave up 4 bases and J gave up 4 bases; unmatched junction bases: 5. The DNA for the CDR3 is TGCAGCGTTGGGTGGACAGGGCTCACTGAAGCTTTCTTT. Residues: CSVGWTGLTEAFF.

The V gene is TRBV11-3, the J gene TRBJ2-5; D is perhaps TRBD2 (7 bases). In germline, CDR1 is SGHNT, CDR2 YENEEA. This CDR3 region has 18 residues. The ends were cut back, 1 base at V and 4 bases at J, with 22 bases in the middle. The CDR3 DNA reads as TGTGCCAGCAGCTTAGTGTCGGGGGGCGTTGGGTCACGAGAGACCCAGTACTTC. Translation: CASSLVSGGVGSRETQYF.

The chain carries TRBV9 and TRBJ2-3; 10 bases align to TRBD1. Per the germline V gene, CDR1 is SGDLS and CDR2 is YYNGEE. The CDR3 consists of 16 residues. The ends lost 4 bases at V and 2 bases at J; junction bases unmatched: 7. The chain's CDR3 is CASSSWTGGNTDTQYF. The DNA for the CDR3 is TGTGCCAGCAGCTCATGGACAGGGGGGAACACAGATACGCAGTATTTT.

A few counts support this clonotype. The chain is built from TRBV20-1 and TRBJ2-2; a weak D match, TRBD2 (6 bases). Trimming cost V 1 base and J 1 base, with 13 bases left between them. Germline V gene sequence: CDR1 DFQATT, CDR2 SNEGSKA (reference sequence). The CDR3 spans 16 residues. Here the CDR3 reads CSARGGGKMNTGELFF. Written as DNA, the CDR3 is TGCAGTGCTAGAGGGGGCGGGAAGATGAACACCGGGGAGCTGTTTTTT.

In its sample, this clonotype was seen many times. V usage is TRBV7-9 and J usage is TRBJ2-7; no clear D. Trimming left V 1 base short and J 5 bases short, with 9 bases between. This CDR3 is 13 amino acids long. CDR1 and CDR2 from the germline V gene are SEHNR and FQNEAQ (reference sequence). Written as DNA, the CDR3 is TGTGCCAGCAGCTTAGGTCCGTTCAACGAGCAGTACTTC. Its translation is CASSLGPFNEQYF.

This clonotype occurred many times. V usage is TRBV27 and J usage is TRBJ2-3, with 9 bases identical to TRBD1. The ends lost 8 bases at V and 3 bases at J; junction bases unmatched: 6. Germline V gives CDR1 MNHEY, CDR2 SMNVEV (reference sequence). There are 14 residues in the CDR3. For the CDR3, the DNA is TGTGCCAGCGGTACCGGGACAGGGACAGATACGCAGTATTTT. It translates to CASGTGTGTDTQYF.